This T cell receptor beta chain originates from a study of early T cells in non-severe SARS-CoV-2 infection. About the research overall: Chains stayed unpaired after sequencing of bulk RNA from unsorted whole blood.

In its sample, this clonotype was seen many times. This CDR3 has 18 residues. The germline V gene has CDR1 ENHRY and CDR2 SYGVKD. V was clipped by 6 bases and J by 1 base; unmatched bases: 7. Researchers attached unique molecular identifiers to individual cDNA molecules. TCRdb re-called the 5' RACE reads through MiXCR, storing one row per CDR3 protein. The sample holds 35,000 to 40,000 distinct CDR3 sequences, over 4.5% seen once. Sequenced: whole blood. The chain recombines TRBV10-3 with TRBJ2-2, with 14 positions matching TRBD2. This receptor was obtained from an adult who was a healthcare worker with PCR-confirmed SARS-CoV-2 infection or an uninfected control (not recorded which). The CDR3 nucleotides read TGTGCCATCAGCTTCGGACTAGCGGGGGGTCAGAACACCGGGGAGCTGTTTTTT. The encoded protein is CAISFGLAGGQNTGELFF.